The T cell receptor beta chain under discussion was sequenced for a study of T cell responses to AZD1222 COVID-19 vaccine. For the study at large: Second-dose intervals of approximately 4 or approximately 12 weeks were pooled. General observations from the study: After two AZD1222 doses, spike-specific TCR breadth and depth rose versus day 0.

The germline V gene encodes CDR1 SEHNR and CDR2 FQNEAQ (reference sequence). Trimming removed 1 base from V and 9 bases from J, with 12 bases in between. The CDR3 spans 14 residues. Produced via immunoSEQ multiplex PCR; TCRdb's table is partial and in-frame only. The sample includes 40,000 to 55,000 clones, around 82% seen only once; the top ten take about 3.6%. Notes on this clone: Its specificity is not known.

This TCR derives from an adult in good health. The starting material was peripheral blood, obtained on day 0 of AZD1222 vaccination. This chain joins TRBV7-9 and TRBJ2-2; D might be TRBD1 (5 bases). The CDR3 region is CASSLEGEHRELFF. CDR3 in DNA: TGTGCCAGCAGCTTAGAAGGGGAACACCGGGAGCTGTTTTTT.